These 18 T cell receptor beta chains originate from one sample sequenced in a study of cytomegalovirus exposure and HLA in healthy donors. The study ran its PCR with 60 Vbeta and 13 Jbeta primers. The table came from immunoSEQ multiplex PCR; TCRdb's copy has only in-frame clones and leaves some out. Of about 240,000 clones in the sample, around 80% are singletons; the top ten hold 0.4% to 0.6%. The sample comprised PBMCs. These receptors originate from a boy between 10 and 17 years old in good health and CMV-seronegative.

The chain combines TRBV11-2 with TRBJ2-3, with 9 bases fitting TRBD1. CDR3 length equals 16 residues. Germline V lookup: CDR1 SGHAT, CDR2 FQNNGV. V gave up 5 bases and J gave up 5 bases; unmatched junction bases: 11. The CDR3 coding sequence is TGTGCCAGCAGCCACCGACAGGGGGGTGTGGGAGATACGCAGTATTTT. Translated, it gives CASSHRQGGVGDTQYF.

This chain connects TRBV11-2 to TRBJ2-7; weak D call: TRBD1 (5 bases). Trimming removed 3 bases from V and 4 bases from J, with 13 bases in between. CDR3 length: 14 amino acids. Germline V gene sequence: CDR1 SGHAT, CDR2 FQNNGV. CDR3 sequence reads: CASSFYRSTYEQYF. In DNA form, the CDR3 reads TGTGCCAGCAGCTTCTACAGGAGCACTTACGAGCAGTACTTC.

The chain combines TRBV15 with TRBJ2-7, with 8 nucleotides matching TRBD2. This CDR3 comprises 16 residues. Losses at the gene ends were 0 bases for V and 0 bases for J; bases not matched to a gene: 4. Germline V gene lookup returns CDR1 LNHNV and CDR2 YYDKDF (reference sequence). In nucleotides, the CDR3 is TGTGCCACCAGCAGAGATGCGGGGGGAGGCTCCTACGAGCAGTACTTC. Translating gives CATSRDAGGGSYEQYF.

This clone has only one observation. The gene calls are TRBV7-6 and TRBJ2-2, with D possibly matching TRBD1 (6 bases). CDR3 length equals 15 residues. Germline lookup yields CDR1 SGHVS and CDR2 FNYEAQ. Trimming took 1 base from V and 1 from J, leaving 7 bases between them. The CDR3 spells CASSLGGGNTGELFF. The DNA for the CDR3 is TGTGCCAGCAGCTTAGGAGGGGGGAACACCGGGGAGCTGTTTTTT.

This clone was observed a few times. The CDR3 coding sequence is TGCAGCGACGTGGACAGGGGGAAACCGACCCAACTGTTTTTT. Encoded protein: CSDVDRGKPTQLFF. The rearrangement links TRBV29-1 to TRBJ1-4, with TRBD1 matching 10 bases. CDR3 length: 14 amino acids. Germline values: CDR1 SQVTM, CDR2 ANQGSEA. Trimming removed 7 bases from V and 12 bases from J; junction bases left unmatched: 14.

The DNA of the CDR3 is TGTGCCAGCAGCTTAGTACGGACAGGACCAAAAGATACGCAGTATTTT. This codes for CASSLVRTGPKDTQYF. The chain joins TRBV7-8 to TRBJ2-3, with 7 bases fitting TRBD1. CDR1 and CDR2 from the germline V gene are SGHVS and FQNEAQ. The CDR3 has 16 amino acids. The V gene end was trimmed by 1 base and the J gene end by 5 bases; junction bases not matched to a gene: 9.

The chain employs TRBV11-3 and TRBJ1-2; a weak D match, TRBD1 (5 bases). V was clipped by 5 bases and J by 4 bases, with 17 bases between them. The CDR3 consists of 15 residues. Germline V gene lookup returns CDR1 SGHNT and CDR2 YENEEA. CDR3 region: CASSPRGTASYGYTF. Written as DNA, the CDR3 is TGTGCCAGCAGCCCCCGGGGGACGGCTTCCTATGGCTACACCTTC. The full variable domain, completed using reference TRBV11-3 and TRBJ1-2, is EAGVVQSPRYKIIEKKQPVAFWCNPISGHNTLYWYLQNLGQGPELLIRYENEEAVDDSQLPKDRFSAERLKGVDSTLKIQPAELGDSAVYLCASSPRGTASYGYTFGSGTRLTVV.

The CDR3 here is CASSEGLRGYYEQYF. In DNA form, the CDR3 reads TGCGCCAGCAGTGAGGGACTACGAGGTTACTACGAGCAGTACTTC. The chain has TRBV10-1 and TRBJ2-7; maybe TRBD2 (6 bases). The CDR3 sequence is 15 residues long. Germline V gives CDR1 WNHNN, CDR2 SYGVQD (reference sequence). V shed 2 bases and J shed 3 bases, with 14 bases lying between them.

V and J are TRBV5-1 and TRBJ2-3, with TRBD2 identical over 7 bases. V shed 4 bases and J 0 bases; nucleotides not matched to a gene: 8. Germline CDR1 SGHRS, CDR2 YFSETQ. This CDR3 is built from 16 residues. The CDR3 DNA follows: TGCGCCAGCAGCCTGGATACGGGACTAAGCACAGATACGCAGTATTTT. Its translation is CASSLDTGLSTDTQYF.

The chain couples TRBV7-9 to TRBJ2-2, with 7 bases that match TRBD1. V was pared by 5 bases and J by 4 bases, with 10 bases of the junction left unmatched. CDR1 is SEHNR, CDR2 FQNEAQ, per germline (reference sequence). The CDR3 is made up of 16 amino acids. In DNA, the CDR3 is TGTGCCAGCAGCAGGCTTGAGGCAGGGGGCACCGGGGAGCTGTTTTTT. Amino acid sequence: CASSRLEAGGTGELFF.

This clone was counted a single time. V is TRBV2 and J is TRBJ2-3; D is perhaps TRBD2 (6 bases). The V end lost 8 bases, the J end lost 0 bases, and 15 bases lay between the germline ends. The CDR3 sequence is 15 residues long. Germline V gene data show CDR1 as SNHLY and CDR2 as FYNNEI. CDR3 sequence: CASRFAGRSTDTQYF. The CDR3 nucleotides read TGTGCCAGCCGCTTCGCGGGGCGAAGCACAGATACGCAGTATTTT. The full variable domain, completed using reference TRBV2 and TRBJ2-3, is EPEVTQTPSHQVTQMGQEVILRCVPISNHLYFYWYRQILGQKVEFLVSFYNNEISEKSEIFDDQFSVERPDGSNFTLKIRSTKLEDSAMYFCASRFAGRSTDTQYFGPGTRLTVL.

With regard to this clone: This CDR3 is also generated by other DNA sequences in the sample. This chain links TRBV13 with TRBJ2-7, with 9 bases that match TRBD2. From germline, CDR1 is PRHDT and CDR2 FYEKMQ (reference sequence). The CDR3 has 15 residues. Unmatched junction bases numbered 6, after V lost 5 bases and J lost 1 base. The DNA of the CDR3 is TGTGCCAGCAGCGCGGCGGGAGGGAGGTCCTACGAGCAGTACTTC. It yields the protein CASSAAGGRSYEQYF.

The rearrangement links TRBV2 to TRBJ2-7; 7 nucleotides align to TRBD2. This CDR3 is 12 amino acids long. With V trimmed by 7 bases and J by 4 bases, 4 bases remained unmatched. Germline V lookup: CDR1 SNHLY, CDR2 FYNNEI. The CDR3 sequence: CASTREAYEQYF. The CDR3 DNA is TGTGCCAGCACCCGGGAGGCGTACGAGCAGTACTTC.

The chain links TRBV29-1 to TRBJ2-2; TRBD2 is a possible D gene (6 bases). Germline V lookup: CDR1 SQVTM, CDR2 ANQGSEA. The CDR3 totals 14 residues. V was trimmed by 4 bases and J by 4 bases, leaving 13 bases between them. The CDR3 reads CSVGAGIATGELFF. CDR3 in DNA: TGCAGCGTTGGAGCGGGTATAGCCACCGGGGAGCTGTTTTTT.

The V and J genes are TRBV5-1 and TRBJ1-4, with TRBD1 as a possible D gene (6 bases). The germline gives CDR1 SGHRS, CDR2 YFSETQ. CDR3 size: 16 residues. Trimming stripped 1 base from V and 3 bases from J, with 13 bases between. CDR3 nucleotides: TGCGCCAGCAGCTTGCGGGGGGCTGGCGCTAATGAAAAACTGTTTTTT. Protein product: CASSLRGAGANEKLFF.

V and J are TRBV5-4 and TRBJ2-3; maybe TRBD2 (6 bases). The V gene's germline CDR1 is SGHNT and CDR2 YYREEE (reference sequence). The CDR3 is made up of 16 amino acids. Trimming left V 0 bases short and J 2 bases short, with 13 bases between. As DNA, the CDR3 is TGTGCCAGCAGCTTGGTTCACTGGGGGGACACAGATACGCAGTATTTT. Amino acid sequence: CASSLVHWGDTDTQYF.

The chain uses TRBV6-1 and TRBJ2-7; D uncertain. V was shortened by 2 bases and J by 2 bases, with 7 bases between the two germline ends. The CDR3 is 13 amino acids. From germline, CDR1 is MNHNS and CDR2 SASEGT. In DNA, the CDR3 is TGTGCCAGCAGTGAACCAAACACCTACGAGCAGTACTTC. Protein sequence: CASSEPNTYEQYF.

J is TRBJ2-7 and V is TRBV7-2; a possible D gene is TRBD2 (5 bases). V was shortened by 0 bases and J by 4 bases, with 10 bases between the two germline ends. Per germline, CDR1 SGHTA and CDR2 FQGNSA. The CDR3 is 14 amino acids. The CDR3 sequence: CASSLAGPGYEQYF. The CDR3 region has the DNA TGTGCCAGCAGCTTAGCCGGTCCGGGATACGAGCAGTACTTC.